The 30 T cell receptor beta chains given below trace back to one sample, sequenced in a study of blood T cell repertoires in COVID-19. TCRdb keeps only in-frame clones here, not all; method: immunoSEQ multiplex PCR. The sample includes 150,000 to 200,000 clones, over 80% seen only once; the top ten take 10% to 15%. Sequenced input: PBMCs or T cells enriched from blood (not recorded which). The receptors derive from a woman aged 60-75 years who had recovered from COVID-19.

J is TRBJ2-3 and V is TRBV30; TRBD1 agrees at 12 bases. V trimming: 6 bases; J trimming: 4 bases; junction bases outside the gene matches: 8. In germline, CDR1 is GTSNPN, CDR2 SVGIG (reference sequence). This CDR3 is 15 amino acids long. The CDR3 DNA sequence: TGTGCCTGCCATTCCGGGACAGGGGGCCCAGATACGCAGTATTTT. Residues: CACHSGTGGPDTQYF. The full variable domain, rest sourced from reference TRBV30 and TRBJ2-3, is SQTIHQWPATLVQPVGSPLSLECTVEGTSNPNLYWYRQAAGRGLQLLFYSVGIGQISSEVPQNLSASRPQDRQFILSSKKLLLSDSGFYLCACHSGTGGPDTQYFGPGTRLTVL.

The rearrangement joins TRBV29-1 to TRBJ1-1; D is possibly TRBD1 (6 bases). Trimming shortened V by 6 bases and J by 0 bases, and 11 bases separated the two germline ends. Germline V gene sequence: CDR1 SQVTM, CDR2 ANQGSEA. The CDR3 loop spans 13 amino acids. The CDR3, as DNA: TGCAGCGTATCACAGGGTATGAACACTGAAGCTTTCTTT. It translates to CSVSQGMNTEAFF.

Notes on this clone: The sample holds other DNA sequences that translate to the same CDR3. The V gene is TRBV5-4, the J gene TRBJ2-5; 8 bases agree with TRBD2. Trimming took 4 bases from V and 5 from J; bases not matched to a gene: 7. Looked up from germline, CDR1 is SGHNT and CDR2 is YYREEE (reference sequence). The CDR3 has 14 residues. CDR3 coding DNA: TGTGCCAGCAGCCTGGGGCCGGGGGGGGAGACCCAGTACTTC. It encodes CASSLGPGGETQYF.

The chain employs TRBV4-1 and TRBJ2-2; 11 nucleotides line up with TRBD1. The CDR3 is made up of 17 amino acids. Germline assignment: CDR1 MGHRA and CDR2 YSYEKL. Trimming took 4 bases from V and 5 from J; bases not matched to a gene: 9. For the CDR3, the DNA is TGCGCCAGCAGCCTAGCCGGAGGGACAGGGGGGACCGGGGAGCTGTTTTTT. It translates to CASSLAGGTGGTGELFF.

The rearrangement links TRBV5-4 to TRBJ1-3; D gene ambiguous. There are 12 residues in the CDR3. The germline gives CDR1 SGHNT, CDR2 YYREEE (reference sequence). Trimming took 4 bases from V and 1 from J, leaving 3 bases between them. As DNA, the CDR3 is TGTGCCAGCAGCGCGTCTGGAAACACCATATATTTT. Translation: CASSASGNTIYF.

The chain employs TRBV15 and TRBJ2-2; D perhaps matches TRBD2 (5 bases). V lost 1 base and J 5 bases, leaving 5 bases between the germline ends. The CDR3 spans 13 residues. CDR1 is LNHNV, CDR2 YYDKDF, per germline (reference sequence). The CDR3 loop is CATSRGRTGELFF. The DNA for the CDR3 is TGTGCCACCAGCAGAGGGAGGACCGGGGAGCTGTTTTTT.

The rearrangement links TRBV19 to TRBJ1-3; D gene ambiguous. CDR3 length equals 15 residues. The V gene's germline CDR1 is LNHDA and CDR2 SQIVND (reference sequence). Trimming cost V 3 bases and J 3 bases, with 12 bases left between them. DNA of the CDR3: TGTGCCAGTAGTATCGGCGGGCGTGGTGGAAACACCATATATTTT. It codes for CASSIGGRGGNTIYF. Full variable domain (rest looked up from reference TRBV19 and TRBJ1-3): DGGITQSPKYLFRKEGQNVTLSCEQNLNHDAMYWYRQDPGQGLRLIYYSQIVNDFQKGDIAEGYSVSREKKESFPLTVTSAQKNPTAFYLCASSIGGRGGNTIYFGEGSWLTVV.

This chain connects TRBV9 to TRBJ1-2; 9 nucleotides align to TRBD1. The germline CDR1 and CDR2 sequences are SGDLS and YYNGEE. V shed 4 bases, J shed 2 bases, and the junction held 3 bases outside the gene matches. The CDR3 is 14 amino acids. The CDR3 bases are TGTGCCAGCAGCAAGGGACAGGGAAACTATGGCTACACCTTC. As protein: CASSKGQGNYGYTF.

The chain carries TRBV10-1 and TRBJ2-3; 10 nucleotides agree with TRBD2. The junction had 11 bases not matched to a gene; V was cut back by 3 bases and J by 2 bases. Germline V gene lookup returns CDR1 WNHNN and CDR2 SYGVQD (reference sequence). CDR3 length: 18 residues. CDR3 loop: CASSDQIKLAGLTDTQYF. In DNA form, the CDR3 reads TGCGCCAGCAGTGACCAAATTAAACTAGCGGGACTCACAGATACGCAGTATTTT.

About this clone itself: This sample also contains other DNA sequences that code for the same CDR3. The DNA of the CDR3 is TGTGCCAGCTCACAGTACGGGAACACTGAAGCTTTCTTT. Its protein product is CASSQYGNTEAFF. The chain joins TRBV18 to TRBJ1-1; no definite D call. The V gene's germline CDR1 is KGHSH and CDR2 LQKENI. This CDR3 comprises 13 residues. The germline V and J ends were trimmed by 4 bases and 1 base, with 7 bases remaining between them. Full variable domain (missing parts from reference TRBV18 and TRBJ1-1): NAGVMQNPRHLVRRRGQEARLRCSPMKGHSHVYWYRQLPEEGLKFMVYLQKENIIDESGMPKERFSAEFPKEGPSILRIQQVVRGDSAAYFCASSQYGNTEAFFGQGTRLTVV.

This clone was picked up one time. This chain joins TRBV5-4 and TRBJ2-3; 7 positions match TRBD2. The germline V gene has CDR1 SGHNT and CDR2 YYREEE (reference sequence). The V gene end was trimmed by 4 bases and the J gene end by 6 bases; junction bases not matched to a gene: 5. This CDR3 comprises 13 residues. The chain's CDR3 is CASSRGSPDTQYF. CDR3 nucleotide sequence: TGTGCCAGCAGCCGCGGGAGTCCCGATACGCAGTATTTT. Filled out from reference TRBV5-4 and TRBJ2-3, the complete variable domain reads ETGVTQSPTHLIKTRGQQVTLRCSSQSGHNTVSWYQQALGQGPQFIFQYYREEENGRGNFPPRFSGLQFPNYSSELNVNALELDDSALYLCASSRGSPDTQYFGPGTRLTVL.

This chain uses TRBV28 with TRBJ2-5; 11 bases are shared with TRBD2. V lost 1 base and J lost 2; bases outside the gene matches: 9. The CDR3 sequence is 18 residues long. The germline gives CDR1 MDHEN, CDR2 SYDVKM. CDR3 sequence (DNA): TGTGCCAGCAGTTTATTCGGGACTAGCGGAACCCTACAAGAGACCCAGTACTTC. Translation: CASSLFGTSGTLQETQYF.

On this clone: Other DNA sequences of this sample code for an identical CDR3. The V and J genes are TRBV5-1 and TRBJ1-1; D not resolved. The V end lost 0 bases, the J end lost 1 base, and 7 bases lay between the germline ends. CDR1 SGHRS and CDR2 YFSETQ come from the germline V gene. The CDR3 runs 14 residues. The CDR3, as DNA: TGCGCCAGCAGCTTGGTTGGCGGGAACACTGAAGCTTTCTTT. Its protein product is CASSLVGGNTEAFF.

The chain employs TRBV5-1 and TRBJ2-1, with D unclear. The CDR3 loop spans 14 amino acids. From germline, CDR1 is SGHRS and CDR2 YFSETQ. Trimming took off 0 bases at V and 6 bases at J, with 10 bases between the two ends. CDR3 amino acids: CASSLVPGVNEQFF. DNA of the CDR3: TGCGCCAGCAGCTTGGTACCAGGCGTCAATGAGCAGTTCTTC.

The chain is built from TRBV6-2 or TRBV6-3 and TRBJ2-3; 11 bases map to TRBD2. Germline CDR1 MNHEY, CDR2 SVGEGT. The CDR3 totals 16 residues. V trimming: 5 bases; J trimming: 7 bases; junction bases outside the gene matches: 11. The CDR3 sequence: CASSDNSGGALNTQYF. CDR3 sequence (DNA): TGTGCCAGCAGTGACAATAGCGGGGGGGCCCTTAATACGCAGTATTTT.

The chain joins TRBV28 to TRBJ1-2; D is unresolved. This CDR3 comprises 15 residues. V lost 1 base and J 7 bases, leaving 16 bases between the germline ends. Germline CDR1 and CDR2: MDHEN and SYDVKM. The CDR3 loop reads CASSLFVGFSGGYTF. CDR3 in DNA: TGTGCCAGCAGTTTATTCGTCGGGTTTTCGGGTGGCTACACCTTC.

For the CDR3, the DNA is TGTGCCAGTAGCATACACCGGGACAGTTATTCACCCCTCCACTTT. Residues: CASSIHRDSYSPLHF. The chain combines TRBV19 with TRBJ1-6, with 7 bases that match TRBD1. The ends lost 6 bases at V and 8 bases at J; junction bases unmatched: 10. Germline-derived CDR1 and CDR2 are LNHDA and SQIVND (reference sequence). This CDR3 is 15 amino acids long.

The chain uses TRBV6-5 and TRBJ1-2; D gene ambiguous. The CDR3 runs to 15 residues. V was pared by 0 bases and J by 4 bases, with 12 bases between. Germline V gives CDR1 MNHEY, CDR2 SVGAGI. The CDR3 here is CASSYSSAESYGYTF. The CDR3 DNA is TGTGCCAGCAGTTACTCTTCGGCGGAGAGCTATGGCTACACCTTC.

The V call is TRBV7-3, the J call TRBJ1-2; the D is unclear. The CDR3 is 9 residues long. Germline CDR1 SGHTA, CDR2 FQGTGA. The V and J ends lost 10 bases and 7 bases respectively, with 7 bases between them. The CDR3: CANPGGYTF. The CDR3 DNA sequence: TGTGCCAACCCGGGTGGCTACACCTTC.

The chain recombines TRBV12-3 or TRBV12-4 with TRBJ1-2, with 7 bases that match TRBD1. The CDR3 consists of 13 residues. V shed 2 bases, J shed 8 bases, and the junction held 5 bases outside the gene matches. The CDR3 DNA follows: TGTGCCAGCAGTTTACCGGGACAGAAGGGCTACACCTTC. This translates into CASSLPGQKGYTF.

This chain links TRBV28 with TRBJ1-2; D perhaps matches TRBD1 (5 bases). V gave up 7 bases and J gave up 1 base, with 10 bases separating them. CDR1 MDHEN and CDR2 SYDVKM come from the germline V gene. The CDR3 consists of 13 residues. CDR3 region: CASNSDSNYGYTF. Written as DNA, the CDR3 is TGTGCCAGCAACTCCGACAGTAACTATGGCTACACCTTC.

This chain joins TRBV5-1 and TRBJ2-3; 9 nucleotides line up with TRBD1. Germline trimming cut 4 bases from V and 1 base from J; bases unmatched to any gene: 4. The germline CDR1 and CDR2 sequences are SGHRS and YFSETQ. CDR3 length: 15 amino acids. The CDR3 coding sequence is TGCGCCAGCAGCACCCGACAGGGGGGCACAGATACGCAGTATTTT. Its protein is CASSTRQGGTDTQYF.

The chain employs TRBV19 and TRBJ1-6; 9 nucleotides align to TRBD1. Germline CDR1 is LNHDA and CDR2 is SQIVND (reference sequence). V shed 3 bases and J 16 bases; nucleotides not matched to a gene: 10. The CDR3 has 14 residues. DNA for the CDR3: TGTGCCAGTAGTATCGGGACAGGGTCTTCAACTCTCCACTTT. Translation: CASSIGTGSSTLHF.

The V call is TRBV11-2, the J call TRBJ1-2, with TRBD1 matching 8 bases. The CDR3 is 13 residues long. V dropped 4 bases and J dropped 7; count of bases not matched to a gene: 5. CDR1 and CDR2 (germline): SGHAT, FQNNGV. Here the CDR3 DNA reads TGTGCCAGCAGCTACGGACAGGGCGGTGGCTACACCTTC. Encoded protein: CASSYGQGGGYTF.

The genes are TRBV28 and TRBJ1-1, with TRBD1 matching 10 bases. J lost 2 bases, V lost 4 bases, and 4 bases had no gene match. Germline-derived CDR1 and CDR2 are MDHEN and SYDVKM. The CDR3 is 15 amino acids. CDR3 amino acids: CASSSWTGGNTEAFF. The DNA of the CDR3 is TGTGCCAGCAGTTCTTGGACAGGGGGAAACACTGAAGCTTTCTTT.

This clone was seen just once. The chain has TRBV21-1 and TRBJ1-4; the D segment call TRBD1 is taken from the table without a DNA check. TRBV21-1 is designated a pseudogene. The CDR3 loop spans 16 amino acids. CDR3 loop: CASSKKGDRFNEKLFF. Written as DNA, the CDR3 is TGTGCCAGCAGCAAAAAGGGGGACAGGTTTAATGAAAAACTGTTTTTT.

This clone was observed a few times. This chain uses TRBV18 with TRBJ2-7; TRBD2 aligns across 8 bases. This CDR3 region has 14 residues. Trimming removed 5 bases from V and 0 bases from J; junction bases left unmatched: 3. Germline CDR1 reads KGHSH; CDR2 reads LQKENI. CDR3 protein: CASSESGSSYEQYF. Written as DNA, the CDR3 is TGTGCCAGCTCAGAGAGCGGGAGCTCCTACGAGCAGTACTTC. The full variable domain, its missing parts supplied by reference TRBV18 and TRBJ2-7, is NAGVMQNPRHLVRRRGQEARLRCSPMKGHSHVYWYRQLPEEGLKFMVYLQKENIIDESGMPKERFSAEFPKEGPSILRIQQVVRGDSAAYFCASSESGSSYEQYFGPGTRLTVT.

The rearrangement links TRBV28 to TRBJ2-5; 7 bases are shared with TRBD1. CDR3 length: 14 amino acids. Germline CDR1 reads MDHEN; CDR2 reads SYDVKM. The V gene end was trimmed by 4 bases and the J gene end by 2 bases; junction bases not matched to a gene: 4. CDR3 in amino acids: CASSSGQAQETQYF. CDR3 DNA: TGTGCCAGCAGTTCCGGACAGGCACAAGAGACCCAGTACTTC.

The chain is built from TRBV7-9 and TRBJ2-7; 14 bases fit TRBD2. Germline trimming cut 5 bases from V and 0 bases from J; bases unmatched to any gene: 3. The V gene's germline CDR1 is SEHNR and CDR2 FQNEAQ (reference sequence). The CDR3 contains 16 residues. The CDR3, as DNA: TGTGCCAGCAGCAAAGGACTAGCGGGAGGCTCCTACGAGCAGTACTTC. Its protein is CASSKGLAGGSYEQYF.

The CDR3 region is CASRAQTLNNEQFF. CDR3 nucleotide sequence: TGTGCCAGCAGGGCGCAGACTTTAAACAATGAGCAGTTCTTC. The chain combines TRBV4-2 with TRBJ2-1; D gene unclear. This CDR3 comprises 14 residues. V dropped 6 bases and J dropped 5 bases, with 14 bases sitting between them. Germline V gene sequence: CDR1 LGHNA, CDR2 YNFKEQ.